A single sample is the source of the 11 T cell receptor beta chains below, sequenced in a study of breast tumors, draining lymph nodes, adjacent tissues (dated by TCRdb to the mid-2010s). The library was produced with multiplex PCR. The data were produced on an Illumina HiSeq 2000. TCRdb trimmed the raw reads at Q25, called clones with MiXCR and kept productive beta chains. Identical CDR3 proteins give one entry, which carries the most common genes and DNA. This sample is represented by about 20,000 distinct CDR3 sequences; over 40% of them were singletons. The ten largest clones represent approximately 18% of the sample. Sample: breast tumor tissue. The receptors come from a female donor with breast cancer. Some clones in this sample may be carry-over from other donors' samples.

This clonotype has more than one count but fewer than ten. This chain joins TRBV20-1 and TRBJ2-3, with a possible D match to TRBD2 (7 bases). The length of the CDR3 is 15 residues. The V end lost 0 bases, the J end lost 14 bases, and 24 bases lay between the germline ends. Germline-derived CDR1 and CDR2 are DFQATT and SNEGSKA (reference sequence). CDR3: CSARELAPTGQRMYF. Here the CDR3 DNA reads TGCAGTGCTAGAGAACTAGCGCCGACGGGACAACGTATGTATTTT.

V gene TRBV29-1 combines with J gene TRBJ2-1, with 8 nucleotides matching TRBD2. V gave up 4 bases and J gave up 1 base; unmatched junction bases: 9. The germline V gene has CDR1 SQVTM and CDR2 ANQGSEA. This CDR3 has 16 amino acids. CDR3 sequence: CSVGLALVGSYNEQFF. In DNA form, the CDR3 reads TGCAGCGTTGGACTAGCGTTGGTTGGATCCTACAATGAGCAGTTCTTC.

The count of this clonotype is one. The chain joins TRBV5-1 to TRBJ2-3, with D uncertain. The germline gives CDR1 SGHRS, CDR2 YFSETQ. Trimming shortened V by 4 bases and J by 1 base, and 10 bases separated the two germline ends. The CDR3 covers 14 residues. CDR3 in amino acids: CASSRPDGTDTQYF. CDR3 nucleotides: TGCGCCAGCAGCAGGCCGGACGGCACAGATACGCAGTATTTT.

The chain has TRBV10-3 and TRBJ2-7; 9 bases match TRBD2. J gave up 5 bases and V 11 bases, and 7 bases lay outside the gene matches. The CDR3 spans 12 residues. The germline gives CDR1 ENHRY, CDR2 SYGVKD. Here the CDR3 DNA reads TGTGCCGGGAGGACTAGCGTAAACGAGCAGTACTTC. Amino acid sequence: CAGRTSVNEQYF.

This clonotype occurred many times. The chain recombines TRBV5-5 with TRBJ1-2; 7 positions match TRBD1. The trim removed 3 bases at V and 4 bases at J, leaving 3 bases unmatched. Germline V lookup: CDR1 SGHKS, CDR2 YYEKEE (reference sequence). The CDR3 is 13 residues long. The CDR3 region is CASSWRDSYGYTF. Written as DNA, the CDR3 is TGTGCCAGCAGCTGGCGGGACAGCTATGGCTACACCTTC.

This chain connects TRBV5-1 to TRBJ2-3; tentative D call: TRBD1 (6 bases). Germline values: CDR1 SGHRS, CDR2 YFSETQ. The CDR3 is made up of 14 amino acids. The V and J ends lost 7 bases and 0 bases respectively, with 12 bases between them. The CDR3 DNA is TGCGCCAGCTTCTCAGGGGTTAGCACAGATACGCAGTATTTT. Translating gives CASFSGVSTDTQYF.

This clonotype came up a few times. The chain joins TRBV28 to TRBJ2-7, with D perhaps matching TRBD1 (5 bases). V shed 4 bases and J shed 3 bases, with 13 bases lying between them. The CDR3 contains 14 residues. CDR1 and CDR2 (germline): MDHEN, SYDVKM. This CDR3 reads CASSSQGLRYEQYF. The CDR3 nucleotides are TGTGCCAGCAGTTCGCAGGGCCTCCGCTACGAGCAGTACTTC.

This clonotype has a count of ten or more. This rearrangement joins TRBV6-1 to TRBJ1-2; D is ambiguous. V lost 9 bases, J lost 3 bases, and 17 bases lay in between. The CDR3 is 14 amino acids. Germline CDR1 and CDR2: MNHNS and SASEGT. The CDR3 protein is CASTSVGFHYGYTF. The CDR3 nucleotides read TGTGCCAGTACTTCTGTGGGGTTTCACTATGGCTACACCTTC.

This chain uses TRBV5-1 with TRBJ2-7, with TRBD1 matching 12 bases. Germline lookup yields CDR1 SGHRS and CDR2 YFSETQ. The CDR3 covers 17 residues. The trim removed 0 bases at V and 4 bases at J, leaving 8 bases unmatched. CDR3 bases: TGCGCCAGCAGCTTGGCCCCCGGGACAGGGGGCTGGTACGAGCAGTACTTC. Protein product: CASSLAPGTGGWYEQYF.

In this sample, this clonotype turned up many times. CDR3 in amino acids: CASSVGVGTGVGEQYF. The CDR3 nucleotides read TGTGCCAGCAGCGTAGGTGTGGGGACAGGGGTTGGGGAGCAGTACTTC. This rearrangement joins TRBV9 to TRBJ2-7; 10 bases are a match to TRBD1. The CDR3 contains 16 residues. Germline loops: CDR1 SGDLS, CDR2 YYNGEE. The junction had 10 bases not matched to a gene; V was cut back by 0 bases and J by 7 bases.

The V and J genes are TRBV24-1 and TRBJ2-1; tentative D call: TRBD1 (6 bases). The CDR3 covers 15 residues. V was cut by 0 bases and J by 4 bases, with 9 bases left in between. Germline loops: CDR1 KGHDR, CDR2 SFDVKD. The CDR3: CATSDLRTGYNEQFF. The CDR3 coding sequence is TGTGCCACCAGTGATTTGCGTACAGGGTACAATGAGCAGTTCTTC.